This T cell receptor beta chain was sequenced in a study of blood T cell repertoires in COVID-19. Study details: COVID-19 samples from acute and convalescent phases originated in the United States, Italy and Spain. PBMCs, B-cell-depleted T cells, or T cells provided the cDNA or gDNA that made up the material.

Germline CDR1 SSHAT, CDR2 FNYEAQ (reference sequence). The CDR3 has 14 residues. On this clone itself: One junction end disagrees with the germline gene, perhaps due to a read error.

The Seattle patients joined while their infection was active and were tracked longitudinally afterward. Generated by immunoSEQ multiplex PCR, the TCRdb table keeps only in-frame clones and is missing some. The table has about 210,000 clones, roughly 85% seen once; the top ten hold under 2.5%. What was sequenced was peripheral blood. This receptor was obtained from a woman in her 70s with COVID-19, enrolled during active disease. The J gene is TRBJ2-5, the V gene TRBV7-7, with TRBD2 identical over 8 bases. CDR3 residues: CASSLAGQQETQYF. Written as DNA, the CDR3 is TGTGCTAGCAGCTTAGCGGGGCAACAAGAGACCCAGTACTTC.